This is a list of T cell receptor beta chains from one sample in a study of T cell responses to AZD1222 COVID-19 vaccine. Libraries were prepared by immunoSEQ multiplex PCR; TCRdb keeps only in-frame clonotypes and omits some of them. The sample lists about 96,000 clones, about 88% occurring once. The starting material was peripheral blood, obtained on day 0 of AZD1222 vaccination. These receptors were collected from an adult in good health. The conserved cysteine and the conserved F or W are not part of the CDR3 here.

ASSTLPETQY,TRBV7-9,TRBJ2-5
ASSIETGSWQPQH,TRBV19,TRBJ1-5
ASSEGTGSTGELF,TRBV10-1,TRBJ2-2
ASTRDTIIEAF,TRBV6-6,TRBJ1-1
ATSDRDPDTQY,TRBV27,TRBJ2-3
ASSGGGTDTQY,TRBV19,TRBJ2-3
ASRKCPLTNEQF,TRBV6-7,TRBJ2-1
ATSRELLQPQH,TRBV15,TRBJ1-5
ASKLAEGGNQPQH,TRBV2,TRBJ1-5
ASSLANRGHGTEAF,TRBV5-1,TRBJ1-1
ASSQGNQGAGELF,TRBV3-1/TRBV3-2,TRBJ2-2
ASSQEWSQGYNEQF,TRBV4-1,TRBJ2-1
ASSLRSINTEAF,TRBV28,TRBJ1-1
ASRRDRYGNTIY,TRBV6-5,TRBJ1-3
ASSPRSTPGGNTIY,TRBV18,TRBJ1-3
ASSEGRYSGSGQPQH,TRBV25-1,TRBJ1-5
ASATSGDYNEQF,TRBV19,TRBJ2-1
ASSWSGTGTYYGYT,TRBV7-2,TRBJ1-2
ASSRTHRRAEQF,TRBV3-1/TRBV3-2,TRBJ2-1
ASSNSGDGNTIY,TRBV19,TRBJ1-3
ASSFLNFAEAF,TRBV12-3/TRBV12-4,TRBJ1-1
ASSDSSYNEQF,TRBV18,TRBJ2-1
ASSDRYLRGSNYGYT,TRBV5-5,TRBJ1-2
ASHRGAGELF,TRBV5-6,TRBJ2-2
ASSVLGGQGAFDEQF,TRBV9,TRBJ2-1
ASVSVYNTEAF,TRBV6-6,TRBJ1-1
ASSSGLAGTTSYNEQF,TRBV7-9,TRBJ2-1
ASSQDRGTSNQPQH,TRBV4-3,TRBJ1-5
ASSLVEGTEAF,TRBV7-2,TRBJ1-1
ASSLGGFTTEAF,TRBV28,TRBJ1-1
ASIRRTGLLNSPLH,TRBV2,TRBJ1-6
ASSASGVGTEAF,TRBV9,TRBJ1-1
ASINTNLNTEAF,TRBV7-9,TRBJ1-1
ASISPGNTEAF,TRBV6-5,TRBJ1-1
ASSLNLAGGPSNEQF,TRBV18,TRBJ2-1
ASSLDPVDRAGGKQF,TRBV7-2,TRBJ2-1
ASSLRQATYGYT,TRBV7-9,TRBJ1-2
ASKGPLPLENEKLF,TRBV9,TRBJ1-4
ASSLIGRDEQF,TRBV5-5,TRBJ2-1
ATSSPTMDRDKLF,TRBV15,TRBJ1-4
ASRGGVGSPLH,TRBV28,TRBJ1-6
ASSTGTGGPGWETQY,TRBV19,TRBJ2-5
ASSSGRVSGAF,TRBV7-8,TRBJ1-1
ASSFGLADTQY,TRBV5-1,TRBJ2-3
ASSSTGVGTDTQY,TRBV7-3,TRBJ2-3
ASSQHRDNQPQH,TRBV4-1,TRBJ1-5
ASRTSGGANEQF,TRBV10-2,TRBJ2-1
ASRRPGRRRYGYT,TRBV6-5,TRBJ1-2
AWSVPGEGSGNTIY,TRBV30,TRBJ1-3
ASSKGHGLTEAF,TRBV21-1,TRBJ1-1
ASSRGRNPSEAF,TRBV7-8,TRBJ1-1
ASSPGGTGYAEQY,TRBV5-5,TRBJ2-7
ASSPIGGGRSEAF,TRBV18,TRBJ1-1